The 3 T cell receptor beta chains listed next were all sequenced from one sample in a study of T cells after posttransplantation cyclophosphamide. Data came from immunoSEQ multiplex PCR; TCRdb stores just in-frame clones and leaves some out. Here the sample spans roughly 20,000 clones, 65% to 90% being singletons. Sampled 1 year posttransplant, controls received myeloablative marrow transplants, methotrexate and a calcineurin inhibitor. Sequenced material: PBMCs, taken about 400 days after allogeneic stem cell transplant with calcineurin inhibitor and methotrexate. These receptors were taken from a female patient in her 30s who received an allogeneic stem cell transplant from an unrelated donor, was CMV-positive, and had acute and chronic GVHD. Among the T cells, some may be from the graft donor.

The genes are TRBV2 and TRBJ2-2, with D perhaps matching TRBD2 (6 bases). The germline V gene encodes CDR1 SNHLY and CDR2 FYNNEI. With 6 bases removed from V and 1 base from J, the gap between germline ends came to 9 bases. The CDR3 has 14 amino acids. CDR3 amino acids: CASRPGGNTGELFF. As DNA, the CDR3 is TGTGCCAGCAGGCCCGGGGGGAACACCGGGGAGCTGTTTTTT.

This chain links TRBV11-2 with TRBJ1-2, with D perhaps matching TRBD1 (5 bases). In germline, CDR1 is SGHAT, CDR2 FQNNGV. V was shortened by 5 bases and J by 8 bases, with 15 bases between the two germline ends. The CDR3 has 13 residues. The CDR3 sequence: CASSLPLEGGYTF. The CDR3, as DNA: TGTGCCAGCAGCCTTCCTTTGGAGGGGGGCTACACCTTC. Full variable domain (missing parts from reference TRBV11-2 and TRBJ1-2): EAGVAQSPRYKIIEKRQSVAFWCNPISGHATLYWYQQILGQGPKLLIQFQNNGVVDDSQLPKDRFSAERLKGVDSTLKIQPAKLEDSAVYLCASSLPLEGGYTFGSGTRLTVV.

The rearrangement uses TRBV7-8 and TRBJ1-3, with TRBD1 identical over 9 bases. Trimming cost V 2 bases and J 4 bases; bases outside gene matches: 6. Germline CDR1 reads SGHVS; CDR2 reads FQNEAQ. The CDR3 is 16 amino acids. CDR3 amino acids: CASSLLDRGSGNTIYF. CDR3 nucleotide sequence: TGTGCCAGCAGCTTACTCGACAGGGGGTCAGGAAACACCATATATTTT.